Below are 28 T cell receptor beta chains sequenced from a single sample in a study of cytomegalovirus exposure and HLA in healthy donors. A multiplex PCR was run with 60 Vbeta primers and 13 Jbeta primers. The repertoire was sequenced with immunoSEQ multiplex PCR; TCRdb's copy has only in-frame clones and lacks some. The sample shows 150,000 or so clones, 60% to 85% of them seen only once. The sequencing input was PBMCs. The receptors stem from a man aged 40-55 years in good health and CMV-seropositive.

The chain recombines TRBV11-1 with TRBJ2-3; TRBD2 matches 10 bases. Per the germline V gene, CDR1 is SGHAT and CDR2 is FQDESV (reference sequence). With V trimmed by 0 bases and J by 0 bases, 0 bases remained unmatched. The CDR3 covers 16 residues. The CDR3 here is CASSLAGLASTDTQYF. As DNA, the CDR3 is TGTGCCAGCAGCTTAGCGGGACTAGCGAGCACAGATACGCAGTATTTT.

V usage is TRBV18 and J usage is TRBJ1-2; D may be TRBD1 (5 bases). This CDR3 has 11 residues. The V gene's germline CDR1 is KGHSH and CDR2 LQKENI. Trimming took 4 bases from V and 7 from J, leaving 7 bases between them. CDR3 nucleotide sequence: TGTGCCAGCTCACAGCAGGGTGGCTACACCTTC. Encoded protein: CASSQQGGYTF.

In its sample, this clone was seen once. The chain carries TRBV28 and TRBJ2-1; 7 nucleotides agree with TRBD2. With V trimmed by 4 bases and J by 4 bases, 4 bases remained unmatched. The V gene's germline CDR1 is MDHEN and CDR2 SYDVKM. The CDR3 has 14 amino acids. The CDR3 region is CASSSSGEYNEQFF. For the CDR3, the DNA is TGTGCCAGCAGTTCCAGCGGGGAATACAATGAGCAGTTCTTC.

This clone was observed a handful of times. This chain links TRBV28 with TRBJ2-7; D perhaps matches TRBD1 (7 bases). Germline CDR1 and CDR2: MDHEN and SYDVKM. V was cut by 0 bases and J by 1 base, with 13 bases left in between. The CDR3 length is 16 residues. CDR3: CASSLWGDSGSYEQYF. The DNA for the CDR3 is TGTGCCAGCAGTTTATGGGGGGACAGCGGGTCCTACGAGCAGTACTTC.

This clone has a handful of counts. The V call is TRBV30, the J call TRBJ1-2, with TRBD1 identical over 7 bases. The CDR3 length is 12 residues. Germline CDR1 is GTSNPN and CDR2 is SVGIG (reference sequence). Trimming cost V 3 bases and J 11 bases; bases outside gene matches: 9. CDR3 amino acids: CAWSDRERRYTF. CDR3 DNA: TGTGCCTGGAGCGACAGGGAGAGACGTTACACCTTC.

The CDR3 sequence: CASTVATNEKLFF. For the CDR3, the DNA is TGTGCCAGCACCGTTGCAACTAATGAAAAACTGTTTTTT. The chain recombines TRBV7-9 with TRBJ1-4; D remains unclear. From germline, CDR1 is SEHNR and CDR2 FQNEAQ (reference sequence). CDR3 length equals 13 residues. V dropped 7 bases and J dropped 0 bases, with 6 bases sitting between them.

This clone was seen a few times. The CDR3 DNA is TGTGCCAGCAGCGTCGGGACTAGAGGCAATGAGCAGTTCTTC. Translating gives CASSVGTRGNEQFF. This rearrangement joins TRBV9 to TRBJ2-1, with 8 bases lining up with TRBD2. CDR1 is SGDLS, CDR2 YYNGEE, per germline. Trimming removed 2 bases from V and 6 bases from J; junction bases left unmatched: 4. The CDR3 spans 14 residues.

A word on this clone: The sample holds other DNA sequences that translate to the same CDR3. The chain couples TRBV10-3 to TRBJ1-1; D gene uncertain. This CDR3 contains 14 residues. Looked up from germline, CDR1 is ENHRY and CDR2 is SYGVKD. Deletions cut 4 bases from V and 2 bases from J, with 11 bases between. CDR3 loop: CAISGGGGNTEAFF. The DNA of the CDR3 is TGTGCCATCAGTGGGGGAGGTGGTAACACTGAAGCTTTCTTT.

The chain couples TRBV7-8 to TRBJ2-7, with D tentatively TRBD1 (5 bases). The length of the CDR3 is 12 residues. Germline lookup yields CDR1 SGHVS and CDR2 FQNEAQ. The V gene lost 5 bases and the J gene lost 6 bases, with 11 bases spanning the gap. CDR3 protein: CASSETVREQYF. The CDR3 region has the DNA TGTGCCAGCAGCGAGACAGTTCGCGAGCAGTACTTC.

The chain employs TRBV14 and TRBJ2-3; D might be TRBD2 (7 bases). The germline V and J ends were trimmed by 0 bases and 14 bases, with 9 bases remaining between them. This CDR3 has 11 amino acids. CDR1 and CDR2 from the germline V gene are SGHDN and FVKESK. CDR3 amino acids: CASSQERGGYF. The CDR3 DNA is TGTGCCAGCAGCCAAGAAAGGGGGGGGTATTTT.

J is TRBJ2-3 and V is TRBV7-6, with a possible D match to TRBD2 (6 bases). Trimming pared 5 bases from V and 0 bases from J, leaving 12 bases between. Looked up from germline, CDR1 is SGHVS and CDR2 is FNYEAQ. CDR3 length equals 15 residues. The CDR3, as DNA: TGTGCCAGCAGCCCAAGGGGAGGTAGCACAGATACGCAGTATTTT. Translated, it gives CASSPRGGSTDTQYF.

The chain joins TRBV5-1 to TRBJ2-5, with a weak D call TRBD2 (6 bases). The J call may be wrong; the DNA end is better matched by TRBJ2-7. The CDR3 is made up of 15 amino acids. CDR1 is SGHRS, CDR2 YFSETQ, per germline. In DNA form, the CDR3 reads TGCGCCAGCAGCTGGGGCGGAGGGTCTTCCTACGAGCAGTACTTC. This sequence encodes CASSWGGGSSYEQYF.

This clone was counted a single time. The DNA of the CDR3 is TGTGCCATCAGTGGTAACACAGGAAAAACCGGGGAGCTGTTTTTT. The encoded protein is CAISGNTGKTGELFF. J is TRBJ2-2 and V is TRBV10-3, with D perhaps matching TRBD1 (5 bases). In germline, CDR1 is ENHRY, CDR2 SYGVKD. The CDR3 covers 15 residues. V gave up 4 bases and J gave up 5 bases, with 14 bases separating them.

This chain joins TRBV6-1 and TRBJ2-7; tentatively, D is TRBD2 (5 bases). Germline-derived CDR1 and CDR2 are MNHNS and SASEGT. The CDR3 runs 14 residues. V was pared by 4 bases and J by 2 bases, with 12 bases between. The CDR3 DNA is TGTGCCAGCAGTGTGAGCGGCCAACCCTACGAGCAGTACTTC. Its protein is CASSVSGQPYEQYF.

The rearrangement joins TRBV28 to TRBJ2-7, with D perhaps TRBD2 (6 bases). The length of the CDR3 is 14 residues. From germline, CDR1 is MDHEN and CDR2 SYDVKM. Trimming pared 8 bases from V and 1 base from J, leaving 15 bases between. This CDR3 is CASRSGVRSYEQYF. The CDR3 region has the DNA TGTGCCAGCCGTTCGGGAGTCCGGTCCTACGAGCAGTACTTC.

Of note for this clone: The junction shows a germline mismatch at one end, possibly a read error. Other nucleotide sequences in the sample specify the same CDR3. The chain recombines TRBV10-3 with TRBJ2-6; possible D gene TRBD2, 6 bases. Germline CDR1 ENHRY, CDR2 SYGVKD. The CDR3 consists of 18 residues. The CDR3 nucleotides read TGTGCCATCAGTGAAAGGCAGGCGGGGTACTCTGGGGCCAACGTCCTGACTTTT. As protein: CAISERQAGYSGANVLTF.

This clone was detected only a few times. The V gene is TRBV27, the J gene TRBJ2-7; D remains unclear. V gave up 0 bases and J gave up 4 bases, with 10 bases separating them. This CDR3 is 14 amino acids long. The germline gives CDR1 MNHEY, CDR2 SMNVEV (reference sequence). The CDR3 loop is CASSLSLQAYEQYF. CDR3 coding DNA: TGTGCCAGCAGTTTATCTCTCCAGGCGTACGAGCAGTACTTC.

J is TRBJ2-4 and V is TRBV5-1, with D tentatively TRBD2 (7 bases). V was pared by 4 bases and J by 2 bases, with 16 bases between. This CDR3 spans 16 amino acids. Per germline, CDR1 SGHRS and CDR2 YFSETQ. CDR3 sequence: CASSPEGGYTKNIQYF. DNA of the CDR3: TGCGCCAGCAGCCCGGAGGGGGGGTATACCAAAAACATTCAGTACTTC.

The rearrangement uses TRBV6-6 and TRBJ2-1; TRBD1 agrees at 7 bases. Per the germline V gene, CDR1 is MNHNY and CDR2 is SVGAGI (reference sequence). V gave up 4 bases and J gave up 14 bases; unmatched junction bases: 5. The CDR3 covers 11 residues. The CDR3 loop reads CASSSQGQEFF. In DNA form, the CDR3 reads TGTGCCAGCAGTTCACAGGGGCAGGAGTTCTTC.

The V gene is TRBV5-4, the J gene TRBJ1-3; D is uncertain. CDR1 and CDR2 (germline): SGHNT, YYREEE (reference sequence). Trimming shortened V by 3 bases and J by 0 bases, and 10 bases separated the two germline ends. This CDR3 is built from 15 residues. In DNA form, the CDR3 reads TGTGCCAGCAGCTCCAAGCTAGGCTCTGGAAACACCATATATTTT. Encoded protein: CASSSKLGSGNTIYF.

The rearrangement links TRBV5-1 to TRBJ2-7; tentatively, D is TRBD2 (5 bases). Germline assignment: CDR1 SGHRS and CDR2 YFSETQ. V lost 1 base to trimming and J lost 5 bases, with 10 bases between them. The CDR3 extends over 13 amino acids. CDR3 residues: CASSLHGIDEQYF. The CDR3 DNA sequence: TGCGCCAGCAGCTTGCACGGGATCGACGAGCAGTACTTC. The variable domain in full, with the rest retrieved from reference TRBV5-1 and TRBJ2-7, is KAGVTQTPRYLIKTRGQQVTLSCSPISGHRSVSWYQQTPGQGLQFLFEYFSETQRNKGNFPGRFSGRQFSNSRSEMNVSTLELGDSALYLCASSLHGIDEQYFGPGTRLTVT.

This chain joins TRBV27 and TRBJ2-1; TRBD1 is a possible D gene (5 bases). CDR1 MNHEY and CDR2 SMNVEV come from the germline V gene (reference sequence). CDR3 length: 13 residues. The germline V and J ends were trimmed by 5 bases and 9 bases, with 14 bases remaining between them. CDR3 sequence: CASSPESGAEQFF. DNA of the CDR3: TGTGCCAGCAGTCCCGAGAGTGGGGCTGAGCAGTTCTTC.

The rearrangement uses TRBV5-3 and TRBJ1-1; TRBD1 agrees at 7 bases. TRBV5-3 is an open reading frame, and its role is uncertain. V was clipped by 2 bases and J by 6 bases; unmatched bases: 7. This CDR3 has 14 amino acids. The CDR3 bases are TGTGCCAGAAGCTTCCTGGACAGGAAAGCTGAAGCTTTCTTT. This translates into CARSFLDRKAEAFF.

This sequence joins TRBV5-1 and TRBJ2-5, with D perhaps matching TRBD1 (6 bases). TRBJ2-7 explains the end of the DNA better; the J call may be wrong. Germline lookup yields CDR1 SGHRS and CDR2 YFSETQ. The CDR3 length is 18 residues. CDR3 sequence: CASSFTTTGGPGSYEQYF. In DNA, the CDR3 is TGCGCCAGCAGCTTCACTACAACTGGGGGCCCCGGCTCCTACGAGCAGTACTTC.

This chain joins TRBV7-7 and TRBJ2-5; 7 bases line up with TRBD1. This CDR3 spans 14 amino acids. Per germline, CDR1 SSHAT and CDR2 FNYEAQ (reference sequence). J was trimmed by 7 bases and V by 1 base; bases with no gene match: 6. CDR3 sequence reads: CASSLGTGAGTQYF. The CDR3 DNA sequence: TGTGCCAGCAGCTTAGGAACAGGGGCGGGGACCCAGTACTTC.

This clone was seen a single time. CDR3 amino acids: CASGYSRMNTEAFF. The CDR3, as DNA: TGTGCTAGTGGTTACTCTAGGATGAACACTGAAGCTTTCTTT. V is TRBV12-5 and J is TRBJ1-1; D gene ambiguous. Trimming took 4 bases from V and 0 from J, leaving 9 bases between them. The CDR3 covers 14 residues. From germline, CDR1 is LGHNT and CDR2 FRNRAP. The variable domain in full, with the rest retrieved from reference TRBV12-5 and TRBJ1-1, is DARVTQTPRHKVTEMGQEVTMRCQPILGHNTVFWYRQTMMQGLELLAYFRNRAPLDDSGMPKDRFSAEMPDATLATLKIQPSEPRDSAVYFCASGYSRMNTEAFFGQGTRLTVV.

V usage is TRBV15 and J usage is TRBJ1-2; no reliable D call. Germline-derived CDR1 and CDR2 are LNHNV and YYDKDF (reference sequence). The CDR3 contains 12 residues. The V end was cut by 5 bases, the J end by 8 bases, with 12 bases between. The CDR3 region has the DNA TGTGCCACCAGCCTACAACTGGGCGGCTACACCTTC. Its protein is CATSLQLGGYTF.

The genes are TRBV7-3 and TRBJ2-2; TRBD2 might be the D (5 bases). Between the trimmed V and J ends, which lost 0 bases and 5 bases, there was a span of 10 bases. The germline gives CDR1 SGHTA, CDR2 FQGTGA. This CDR3 comprises 15 residues. CDR3 sequence (DNA): TGTGCCAGCAGCTTAACAGGCTTAGCGACCGGGGAGCTGTTTTTT. Protein sequence: CASSLTGLATGELFF.